This T cell receptor (beta chain) stems from a study of blood T cell repertoires in COVID-19. Authors' methods: Amplification of reference gene primers was used by the study to estimate nucleated cell counts. TCRdb's copy holds only in-frame clones and misses some; the assay was immunoSEQ multiplex PCR. That table is the source of V, J and clone size, and D and trimming were worked out from the DNA. The sample yields some 70,000 clones, just over 85% seen once. The source material was peripheral blood. The receptor was isolated from a woman in her sixties or seventies with acute or convalescent COVID-19.

The CDR3 loop reads CAILNSVPNYGYTF. The CDR3 nucleotides are TGTGCCATTCTAAACAGTGTTCCTAACTATGGCTACACCTTC. The chain couples TRBV2 to TRBJ1-2; the D is unclear. This CDR3 comprises 14 residues. Germline-derived CDR1 and CDR2 are SNHLY and FYNNEI. V lost 10 bases, J lost 0 bases, and 15 bases lay in between.